A selection of T cell receptor beta chains follows, all from one sample in a study of human T cells and chemical hapten exposure. TCRdb passed the RACE reads through MiXCR, listing each CDR3 protein once. The sample yields approximately 100,000 distinct CDR3 sequences, around 10% seen once. Source: whole blood, taken in connection with sensitization to the hapten diphenylcyclopropenone (DPC). These receptors were taken from a woman aged 40 to 49 with alopecia areata. Some clones in this sample may be carry-over from other donors' samples. Both conserved end residues are part of each CDR3. A D gene is named only where the DNA matches it firmly. Size tells how often a clone was seen (once, few, many) or the class of an expanded clone, and some rows leave it out.

many	TRBV4-1	.	TRBJ2-7	CASSQEQWTRAEQYF	TGCGCCAGCAGCCAAGAACAGTGGACCCGAGCCGAGCAGTACTTC
.	TRBV19	.	TRBJ2-3	CASSIAYTGTDTQYF	TGTGCCAGTAGTATCGCCTACACGGGCACAGATACGCAGTATTTT
few	TRBV6-2/TRBV6-3	.	TRBJ2-7	CASSPRDSRYEQYF	TGTGCCAGCAGCCCACGGGACTCTCGCTACGAGCAGTACTTC
.	TRBV7-6	.	TRBJ2-7	CASSLVATGESYEQYF	TGTGCCAGCAGCTTAGTGGCGACAGGAGAGTCCTACGAGCAGTACTTC
many	TRBV29-1	.	TRBJ1-1	CSVVKGINTEAFF	TGCAGCGTTGTGAAGGGCATAAACACTGAAGCTTTCTTT
.	TRBV4-1	.	TRBJ2-3	CASSQGVGKTGDTQYF	TGCGCCAGCAGCCAAGGTGTGGGGAAGACGGGAGATACGCAGTATTTT
.	TRBV7-2	TRBD1	TRBJ2-7	CASSPDRGRDYEQYF	TGTGCCAGCAGCCCTGACAGGGGGCGAGACTACGAGCAGTACTTC
.	TRBV19	.	TRBJ1-5	CASSSRALSNQPQHF	TGTGCCAGTAGTTCCAGGGCCTTGAGCAATCAGCCCCAGCATTTT
few	TRBV5-1	.	TRBJ2-3	CASRPGQTGGTQYF	TGCGCCAGCAGACCGGGCCAAACAGGCGGTACGCAGTATTTT
.	TRBV12-5	.	TRBJ2-1	CASGTRASYNEQFF	TGTGCTAGTGGCACCCGGGCCTCCTACAATGAGCAGTTCTTC
few	TRBV7-8	TRBD2	TRBJ2-7	CASSLEPGTNTREQYF	TGTGCCAGCAGCCTCGAGCCCGGGACTAATACGCGCGAGCAGTACTTC
many	TRBV7-2	.	TRBJ2-5	CASSLLGSQETQYF	TGTGCCAGCAGCTTGCTAGGGTCCCAAGAGACCCAGTACTTC
.	TRBV5-1	.	TRBJ2-2	CASRIRASAGELFF	TGCGCCAGCCGCATCCGGGCATCGGCCGGGGAGCTGTTTTTT
many	TRBV18	TRBD1	TRBJ1-4	CASSPGQINEKLFF	TGTGCCAGCTCACCGGGACAGATTAATGAAAAACTGTTTTTT
few	TRBV5-6	.	TRBJ1-3	CASSSSLQGAGNTIYF	TGTGCCAGCAGCTCTTCTTTACAGGGCGCTGGAAACACCATATATTTT
many	TRBV7-2	.	TRBJ1-1	CASSLLGVGVNTEAFF	TGTGCCAGCAGCTTGTTAGGGGTCGGCGTGAACACTGAAGCTTTCTTT
many	TRBV7-2	TRBD2	TRBJ2-7	CASSPSGRAGEQYF	TGTGCCAGCAGCCCTAGCGGGAGGGCCGGCGAGCAGTACTTC
.	TRBV12-3/TRBV12-4	TRBD1	TRBJ2-7	CASSLLRDRVSRQYF	TGTGCCAGCAGTTTATTGCGGGACAGGGTATCGCGGCAGTACTTC
few	TRBV6-5	.	TRBJ2-7	CASSYHGTAPLPYEQYF	TGTGCCAGCAGTTACCACGGGACGGCACCTCTTCCCTACGAGCAGTACTTC
few	TRBV5-8	.	TRBJ1-1	CASSLLWTEAFF	TGTGCCAGCAGCTTGCTCTGGACCGAAGCTTTCTTT
.	TRBV6-5	.	TRBJ2-3	CASSSPGRGRTTLIPTDTQYF	TGTGCCAGCAGCTCCCCGGGGAGGGGGCGAACAACCCTAATACCCACAGATACGCAGTATTTT
many	TRBV29-1	.	TRBJ2-6	CSVESGSGANVLTF	TGCAGCGTTGAGTCAGGGTCTGGGGCCAACGTCCTGACTTTC
many	TRBV7-2	.	TRBJ1-5	CASSWDVSNQPQHF	TGTGCCAGCAGTTGGGACGTTAGCAATCAGCCCCAGCATTTT
.	TRBV6-5	TRBD1	TRBJ1-1	CASTLRTGNTEAFF	TGTGCCAGCACCCTGAGGACAGGGAACACTGAAGCTTTCTTT
few	TRBV11-2	TRBD1	TRBJ1-2	CASSPQGQGFYGYTF	TGTGCCAGCAGCCCCCAGGGACAGGGTTTTTATGGCTACACCTTC
many	TRBV11-2	.	TRBJ2-2	CASSQQGTGELFF	TGTGCCAGCAGCCAGCAGGGGACCGGGGAGCTGTTTTTT
many	TRBV20-1	TRBD2	TRBJ2-1	CSAWTSGWSSYNEQFF	TGCAGTGCTTGGACTAGCGGGTGGAGCTCCTACAATGAGCAGTTCTTC
few	TRBV21-1	.	TRBJ2-1	CASSGRLAGPYNEQFF	TGTGCCAGCAGCGGCCGACTAGCGGGACCTTACAATGAGCAGTTCTTC
many	TRBV5-4	TRBD1	TRBJ1-2	CASSLAGGGIGYGYTF	TGTGCCAGCAGCTTGGCAGGGGGGGGTATCGGCTATGGCTACACCTTC
few	TRBV7-3	.	TRBJ2-3	CASSLRESDTQYF	TGTGCCAGCAGCTTAAGGGAATCAGATACGCAGTATTTT
.	TRBV29-1	TRBD2	TRBJ2-7	CSVTSGLSSYEQYF	TGCAGCGTGACTAGCGGGCTTAGCTCCTACGAGCAGTACTTC
few	TRBV12-3/TRBV12-4	.	TRBJ1-1	CASRAGENTEAFF	TGTGCCAGCAGAGCAGGAGAGAACACTGAAGCTTTCTTT
few	TRBV4-2	.	TRBJ1-4	CASSQVGNPGSGVGELFF	TGTGCCAGCAGCCAAGTCGGAAATCCGGGGAGTGGTGTAGGAGAACTGTTTTTT
many	TRBV4-3	.	TRBJ2-7	CASSQDGGIDEQYF	TGCGCCAGCAGCCAAGATGGGGGGATCGACGAGCAGTACTTC
.	TRBV7-2	TRBD2	TRBJ2-7	CASSSSVAGGVYEQYF	TGTGCCAGCAGCTCCTCCGTCGCGGGAGGAGTCTACGAGCAGTACTTC
few	TRBV19	.	TRBJ2-2	CASSIGGHVAGELFF	TGTGCCAGTAGTATCGGGGGGCACGTCGCCGGGGAGCTGTTTTTT
.	TRBV4-1	.	TRBJ2-1	CASSQDIGSEQFF	TGCGCCAGCAGCCAAGATATCGGTAGCGAGCAGTTCTTC
.	TRBV7-6	TRBD1	TRBJ1-1	CASSLTGAEAFF	TGTGCCAGCAGCCTGACAGGGGCTGAAGCTTTCTTT
many	TRBV27	TRBD1	TRBJ2-2	CASSWVGQGPGELFF	TGTGCCAGCAGTTGGGTGGGACAGGGTCCCGGGGAGCTGTTTTTT
.	TRBV18	TRBD1	TRBJ1-1	CASSPSRTGQPEAFF	TGTGCCAGCTCACCCTCCAGGACAGGCCAGCCTGAAGCTTTCTTT
few	TRBV30	.	TRBJ2-3	CAWSVPPDTQYF	TGTGCCTGGAGTGTACCCCCAGATACGCAGTATTTT
.	TRBV7-9	.	TRBJ2-1	CASSLEGGYNEQFF	TGTGCCAGCAGCTTAGAGGGGGGATACAATGAGCAGTTCTTC
.	TRBV30	TRBD2	TRBJ2-7	CAWRGLAYEQYF	TGTGCCTGGAGGGGACTAGCCTACGAGCAGTACTTC
many	TRBV4-2	.	TRBJ1-2	CASLGGQGYGYTF	TGTGCCAGCTTAGGGGGGCAGGGCTATGGCTACACCTTC
few	TRBV29-1	.	TRBJ2-2	CSVKPGQPNTGELFF	TGCAGCGTCAAACCGGGACAACCGAACACCGGGGAGCTGTTTTTT
.	TRBV12-3/TRBV12-4	TRBD1	TRBJ1-6	CASSSRTGALYNSPLHF	TGTGCCAGCAGTTCTAGGACAGGGGCCTTATATAATTCACCCCTCCACTTT
few	TRBV18	TRBD1	TRBJ1-5	CASSPQGGQPQHF	TGTGCCAGCTCACCTCAGGGGGGACAGCCCCAGCATTTT
.	TRBV11-3	.	TRBJ2-3	CASSLRMTDTQYF	TGTGCCAGCAGCCTACGGATGACAGATACGCAGTATTTT
.	TRBV28	.	TRBJ1-1	CASGGPIIGAFF	TGTGCCAGCGGGGGACCCATCATAGGGGCTTTCTTT
.	TRBV3-1	TRBD1	TRBJ2-7	CASSPDRGAEQYF	TGTGCCAGCAGCCCCGACAGGGGAGCCGAGCAGTACTTC
few	TRBV20-1	.	TRBJ1-2	CSARVSGMNGYTF	TGCAGTGCTAGAGTATCGGGCATGAACGGCTACACCTTC
few	TRBV7-9	.	TRBJ2-2	CASSSGPNTGELFF	TGTGCCAGCAGCTCAGGGCCGAACACCGGGGAGCTGTTTTTT
few	TRBV7-9	.	TRBJ2-1	CASSLTTRSEQFF	TGTGCCAGCAGCCTAACGACTAGGTCTGAGCAGTTCTTC
few	TRBV20-1	.	TRBJ1-1	CSARAQEGNTEAFF	TGCAGTGCTAGAGCACAGGAGGGGAACACTGAAGCTTTCTTT